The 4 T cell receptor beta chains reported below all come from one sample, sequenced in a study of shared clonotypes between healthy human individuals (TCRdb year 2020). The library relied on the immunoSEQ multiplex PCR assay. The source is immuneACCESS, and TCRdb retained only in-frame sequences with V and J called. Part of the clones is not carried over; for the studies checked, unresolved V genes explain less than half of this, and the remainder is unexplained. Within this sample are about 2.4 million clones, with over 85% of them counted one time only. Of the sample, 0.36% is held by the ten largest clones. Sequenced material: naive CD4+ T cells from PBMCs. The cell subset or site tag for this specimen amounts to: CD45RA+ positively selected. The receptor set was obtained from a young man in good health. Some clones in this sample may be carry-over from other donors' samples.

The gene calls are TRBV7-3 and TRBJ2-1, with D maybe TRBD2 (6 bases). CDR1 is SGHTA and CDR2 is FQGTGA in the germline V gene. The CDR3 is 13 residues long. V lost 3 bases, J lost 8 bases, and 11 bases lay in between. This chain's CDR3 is CASSFGTAYEQFF. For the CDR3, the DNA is TGTGCCAGCAGCTTCGGGACTGCTTATGAGCAGTTCTTC.

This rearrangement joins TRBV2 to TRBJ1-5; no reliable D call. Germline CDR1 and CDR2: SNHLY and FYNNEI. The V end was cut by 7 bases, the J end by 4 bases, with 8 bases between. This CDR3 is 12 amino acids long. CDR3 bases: TGTGCCAGCACGGATAGGAATCAGCCCCAGCATTTT. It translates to CASTDRNQPQHF.

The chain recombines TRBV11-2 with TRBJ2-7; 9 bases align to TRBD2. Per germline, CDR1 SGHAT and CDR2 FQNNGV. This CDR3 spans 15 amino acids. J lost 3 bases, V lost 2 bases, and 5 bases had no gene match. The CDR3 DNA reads TGTGCCAGCAGCTTACGTCTAGCGGGATACTACGAGCAGTACTTC. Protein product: CASSLRLAGYYEQYF. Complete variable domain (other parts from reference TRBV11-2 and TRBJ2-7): EAGVAQSPRYKIIEKRQSVAFWCNPISGHATLYWYQQILGQGPKLLIQFQNNGVVDDSQLPKDRFSAERLKGVDSTLKIQPAKLEDSAVYLCASSLRLAGYYEQYFGPGTRLTVT.

In DNA, the CDR3 is TGCGCCAGCAGCCCACAGGGGGGACGGTACAATGAGCAGTTCTTC. Encoded protein: CASSPQGGRYNEQFF. The chain uses TRBV5-1 and TRBJ2-1, with 8 bases aligning to TRBD1. The length of the CDR3 is 15 residues. CDR1 SGHRS and CDR2 YFSETQ come from the germline V gene. V dropped 4 bases and J dropped 4; count of bases not matched to a gene: 7.